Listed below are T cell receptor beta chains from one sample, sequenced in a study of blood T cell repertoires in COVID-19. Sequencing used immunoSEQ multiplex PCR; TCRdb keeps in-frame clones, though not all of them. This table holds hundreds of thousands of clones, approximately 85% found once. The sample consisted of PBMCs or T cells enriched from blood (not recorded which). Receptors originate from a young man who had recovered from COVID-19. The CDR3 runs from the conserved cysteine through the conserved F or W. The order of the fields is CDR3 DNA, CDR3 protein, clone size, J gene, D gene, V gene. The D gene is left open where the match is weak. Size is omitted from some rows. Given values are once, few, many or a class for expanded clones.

DNA: TGTGCCAGCGGAAGGGACAGCTCCTACGAGCAGTACTTC
CDR3: CASGRDSSYEQYF
size: -
J: TRBJ2-7
D: TRBD1
V: TRBV5-4

DNA: TGTGCCAGCAGCTTAGGGGCTAGCGGGGGAGATACGCAGTATTTT
CDR3: CASSLGASGGDTQYF
size: -
J: TRBJ2-3
D: TRBD2
V: TRBV7-3

DNA: TGTGCCAGCAGAAGCGCTGGACAGATTAACACCGGGGAGCTGTTTTTT
CDR3: CASRSAGQINTGELFF
size: -
J: TRBJ2-2
D: -
V: TRBV27

DNA: TGTGCCAGCAGTCCGCAGGGCGGCAATCAGCCCCAGCATTTT
CDR3: CASSPQGGNQPQHF
size: -
J: TRBJ1-5
D: -
V: TRBV25-1

DNA: TGTGCCAGCAGCGTAGGGACAGCCCCCCTCTATGGCTACACCTTC
CDR3: CASSVGTAPLYGYTF
size: -
J: TRBJ1-2
D: -
V: TRBV9

DNA: TGTGCCAGCGGGGGGGCCAGAGATACGCAGTATTTT
CDR3: CASGGARDTQYF
size: -
J: TRBJ2-3
D: -
V: TRBV12-3/TRBV12-4

DNA: TGTGCCTTACACAGGGGGCCAAGCTCCTACGAGCAGTACTTC
CDR3: CALHRGPSSYEQYF
size: -
J: TRBJ2-7
D: TRBD1
V: TRBV30

DNA: TGTGCCAGCAGCTTAGGGACTAGCGGGGGGCTAAGCTCCTACGAGCAGTACTTC
CDR3: CASSLGTSGGLSSYEQYF
size: -
J: TRBJ2-7
D: TRBD2
V: TRBV7-8

DNA: TGTGCCAGCAGCAGACAGGGGGTTGAAACTGAAGCTTTCTTT
CDR3: CASSRQGVETEAFF
size: -
J: TRBJ1-1
D: TRBD1
V: TRBV9

DNA: TGTGCCAGCAGCTTAGTGGCTAGCGGGGGGTTCAATGAGCAGTTCTTC
CDR3: CASSLVASGGFNEQFF
size: -
J: TRBJ2-1
D: TRBD2
V: TRBV7-2

DNA: TGTGCCAGCAGTGACGGGACAGGGGGCTGGAAGACCCAGTACTTC
CDR3: CASSDGTGGWKTQYF
size: -
J: TRBJ2-5
D: TRBD1
V: TRBV6-1

DNA: TGTGCCTGGAGTGTAGATGCAGGGTTAGTTGCTGGAAACACCATATATTTT
CDR3: CAWSVDAGLVAGNTIYF
size: -
J: TRBJ1-3
D: -
V: TRBV30

DNA: TGTGCCAGCAGTCCTGGGACTTTTGGAAAACTGTTTTTT
CDR3: CASSPGTFGKLFF
size: once
J: TRBJ1-4
D: -
V: TRBV9

DNA: TGTGCCAGCAGCCGAGTCAGACAGGCGCTATTTGGCTACACCTTC
CDR3: CASSRVRQALFGYTF
size: -
J: TRBJ1-2
D: -
V: TRBV5-6

DNA: TGTGCCACCAGTGATGCCGGGACAGGGGCTGACCTTTTGTGGCCGAAGAACACTGAAGCTTTCTTT
CDR3: CATSDAGTGADLLWPKNTEAFF
size: -
J: TRBJ1-1
D: TRBD1
V: TRBV24-1

DNA: TGTGCCAGCAGCCATCGGGGGAAGGCGGCTTTCTTT
CDR3: CASSHRGKAAFF
size: -
J: TRBJ1-1
D: -
V: TRBV11-2

DNA: TGTGCCAGCAGCTCCATCATTGGGCAGGGAGGCTCCTACGAGCAGTACTTC
CDR3: CASSSIIGQGGSYEQYF
size: -
J: TRBJ2-7
D: -
V: TRBV7-9

DNA: TGTGCCATCAGTGAGTCGCCAGGGCTGGGGGAAAAACTGTTTTTT
CDR3: CAISESPGLGEKLFF
size: few
J: TRBJ1-4
D: -
V: TRBV10-3

DNA: TGTGCCAGCAGCTTAGGACTAGCTCGAGATGAGCAGTTCTTC
CDR3: CASSLGLARDEQFF
size: -
J: TRBJ2-1
D: TRBD2
V: TRBV7-2

DNA: TGCGCCAGCAGGCGGGGGACTTCACCCCTCCACTTT
CDR3: CASRRGTSPLHF
size: -
J: TRBJ1-6
D: -
V: TRBV5-1

DNA: TGTGCCAGCAGCCCCGGAACAGGGCTACTTCAGCCCCAGCATTTT
CDR3: CASSPGTGLLQPQHF
size: -
J: TRBJ1-5
D: -
V: TRBV6-5

DNA: TGTGCCAGCTCACTCTATGGGGACAGGGATTACGAGCAGTACTTC
CDR3: CASSLYGDRDYEQYF
size: -
J: TRBJ2-7
D: TRBD1
V: TRBV18

DNA: TGTGCCAGCAGCCGGGTCGGGGTCGGGGTCGCTGGAAACACCATATATTTT
CDR3: CASSRVGVGVAGNTIYF
size: once
J: TRBJ1-3
D: -
V: TRBV3-1/TRBV3-2

DNA: TGTGCCAGCAGGAGATGGACAGGGGGCGCGGAAGAGCAGTACTTC
CDR3: CASRRWTGGAEEQYF
size: -
J: TRBJ2-7
D: TRBD1
V: TRBV27

DNA: TGTGCCAGCAGCAAGCAGGGGACGGGCAATCAGCCCCAGCATTTT
CDR3: CASSKQGTGNQPQHF
size: -
J: TRBJ1-5
D: -
V: TRBV21-1

DNA: TGTGCCAGCAGTCCGCAGGGGGCATTGAGGAATTCACCCCTCCACTTT
CDR3: CASSPQGALRNSPLHF
size: -
J: TRBJ1-6
D: TRBD1
V: TRBV9

DNA: TGTGCCAGCAGCTTTGAGCCGTCTAATTCACCCCTCCACTTT
CDR3: CASSFEPSNSPLHF
size: -
J: TRBJ1-6
D: -
V: TRBV5-5

DNA: TGTGCCAGCAAACTAGAACGGGGGGGACAGAATACGCAGTATTTT
CDR3: CASKLERGGQNTQYF
size: once
J: TRBJ2-3
D: -
V: TRBV18

DNA: TGTGCCAGCATGAGGGATAGCAATCAGCCCCAGCATTTT
CDR3: CASMRDSNQPQHF
size: -
J: TRBJ1-5
D: -
V: TRBV2

DNA: TGTGCCAGCTGTCAGTCCCCCGCGAACACTGAAGCTTTCTTT
CDR3: CASCQSPANTEAFF
size: -
J: TRBJ1-1
D: -
V: TRBV6-5

DNA: TGTGCCAGCAGCCCCCCTGGGGGGGCTTCACCCCTCCACTTT
CDR3: CASSPPGGASPLHF
size: -
J: TRBJ1-6
D: -
V: TRBV3-1/TRBV3-2

DNA: TGTGCCAGCAGCGCTTGGGCGGACAGAAGCCTCGATACGCAGTATTTT
CDR3: CASSAWADRSLDTQYF
size: -
J: TRBJ2-3
D: -
V: TRBV9

DNA: TGTGCCAGCAGCGAACAGGGTCCCAGCTCTGGAAACACCATATATTTT
CDR3: CASSEQGPSSGNTIYF
size: -
J: TRBJ1-3
D: -
V: TRBV2

DNA: TGTGCCAGCTCCCGCAACCGGCCGGGGAGAACCAATGAAAAACTGTTTTTT
CDR3: CASSRNRPGRTNEKLFF
size: few
J: TRBJ1-4
D: -
V: TRBV18

DNA: TGTGCCACCAGTGATTTGTTAGAGGGGGCGGTTAATTCACCCCTCCACTTT
CDR3: CATSDLLEGAVNSPLHF
size: -
J: TRBJ1-6
D: TRBD1
V: TRBV24-1

DNA: TGCGCCAGCAGTCCCGGGGAGGGGCTTGCTGGCTACACCTTC
CDR3: CASSPGEGLAGYTF
size: -
J: TRBJ1-2
D: -
V: TRBV5-1

DNA: TGTGCCAGCAAACAAACATCAGGGATACAAGAGACCCAGTACTTC
CDR3: CASKQTSGIQETQYF
size: -
J: TRBJ2-5
D: -
V: TRBV7-2

DNA: TGTGCCTGGAGTGTACAAGAGGGGGCACTTTCACCCCTCCACTTT
CDR3: CAWSVQEGALSPLHF
size: -
J: TRBJ1-6
D: TRBD1
V: TRBV30

DNA: TGTGCCAGCAGCCGTCCGGGACAGGGGTCCACTGAAGCTTTCTTT
CDR3: CASSRPGQGSTEAFF
size: -
J: TRBJ1-1
D: TRBD1
V: TRBV4-2

DNA: TGTGCCACCAGTGATTTTAGTAGCACTGAAGCTTTCTTT
CDR3: CATSDFSSTEAFF
size: -
J: TRBJ1-1
D: -
V: TRBV24-1

DNA: TGTGCCACGACTAGCGGGGTCTCCTACGAGCAGTACTTC
CDR3: CATTSGVSYEQYF
size: few
J: TRBJ2-7
D: TRBD2
V: TRBV10-3

DNA: TGTGCCAGCAGCTTACTTTCCGGCAGGGGCTTTGGCTACACCTTC
CDR3: CASSLLSGRGFGYTF
size: -
J: TRBJ1-2
D: -
V: TRBV11-2

DNA: TGTGCCAGCAGTCATTTTTATGGGGGGGCGGACACAGATACGCAGTATTTT
CDR3: CASSHFYGGADTDTQYF
size: -
J: TRBJ2-3
D: -
V: TRBV28

DNA: TGTGCCAGCAGTCCGGGACAGCGAAATCGTCTATCTGGAAACACCATATATTTT
CDR3: CASSPGQRNRLSGNTIYF
size: -
J: TRBJ1-3
D: TRBD1
V: TRBV28

DNA: TGTGCCAGCACGAGGGGGGGGTGGGGTTCACCCCTCCACTTT
CDR3: CASTRGGWGSPLHF
size: once
J: TRBJ1-6
D: -
V: TRBV25-1

DNA: TGTGCCAGCAGCCCCGACACCGGGGAGCTGTTTTTT
CDR3: CASSPDTGELFF
size: -
J: TRBJ2-2
D: -
V: TRBV12-3/TRBV12-4

DNA: TGTGCCAGCAGCTTAAAGGGACAGATGAATGAAAAACTGTTTTTT
CDR3: CASSLKGQMNEKLFF
size: -
J: TRBJ1-4
D: TRBD1
V: TRBV7-9